These T cell receptor beta chains were read from a single sample in a study of siplizumab effects on memory and regulatory T cells. Profiling relied on immunoSEQ multiplex PCR, and the TCRdb table lists in-frame clones only, not all of them. Of 85,000 or so clones listed, more than 85% are singletons. Sequenced material: CD8+ T cells sorted from blood. Receptor source: a human donor in good health. Both conserved end residues are part of each CDR3. A D gene is named only where the DNA matches it firmly. Not every row has a clone size; where given, it reads once, few, many or a size class.

TRBJ2-7 NA TRBD1 TRBV7-8 CASSPAGTGSSYEQYF TGTGCCAGCAGCCCCGCCGGGACAGGGTCGTCCTACGAGCAGTACTTC
TRBJ2-1 NA TRBD2 TRBV9 CASSVATSGRVYNEQFF TGTGCCAGCAGCGTAGCTACTAGCGGGAGAGTTTACAATGAGCAGTTCTTC
TRBJ2-7 NA NA TRBV19 CASKGGPYEQYF TGTGCCAGTAAGGGGGGCCCCTACGAGCAGTACTTC
TRBJ2-2 NA NA TRBV5-6 CASSPPGNTGELFF TGTGCCAGCAGTCCTCCGGGGAACACCGGGGAGCTGTTTTTT
TRBJ1-4 NA NA TRBV5-5 CASSRHRDGEKLFF TGTGCCAGCAGCCGTCACAGGGACGGCGAAAAACTGTTTTTT
TRBJ1-2 few TRBD1 TRBV28 CASRRQTGTGKDGYTF TGTGCCAGCAGGCGTCAAACCGGGACAGGGAAAGATGGCTACACCTTC
TRBJ2-7 NA TRBD2 TRBV6-5 CASSFSGSVYEQYF TGTGCCAGCAGTTTTAGCGGGAGTGTCTACGAGCAGTACTTC
TRBJ1-1 NA NA TRBV6-4 CASSETSGTTEAFF TGTGCCAGCAGTGAGACATCCGGGACAACAGAAGCTTTCTTT
TRBJ2-2 NA NA TRBV13 CASSEAWGQTGELFF TGTGCCAGCAGTGAAGCTTGGGGTCAGACGGGGGAGCTGTTTTTT
TRBJ2-3 NA TRBD2 TRBV7-3 CASSPGLAADTQYF TGTGCCAGCAGCCCGGGACTAGCGGCAGATACGCAGTATTTT
TRBJ1-2 NA NA TRBV4-1 CASSQERGPRYGYTF TGCGCCAGCAGCCAAGAAAGGGGTCCGCGGTATGGCTACACCTTC
TRBJ2-1 NA TRBD2 TRBV11-3 CASSFGLASNEQFF TGTGCCAGCAGCTTCGGACTAGCGAGCAATGAGCAGTTCTTC
TRBJ1-2 NA NA TRBV6-5 CASSYSAGAYGYTF TGTGCCAGCAGTTACTCCGCAGGGGCCTATGGCTACACCTTC
TRBJ1-4 once NA TRBV19 CASSPSGTENEKLFF TGTGCCAGTAGCCCATCCGGGACGGAGAATGAAAAACTGTTTTTT
TRBJ2-3 NA NA TRBV7-9 CASSPPILGQSSDTQYF TGTGCCAGCAGCCCCCCTATACTAGGGCAGAGTTCAGATACGCAGTATTTT
TRBJ2-1 NA TRBD1 TRBV5-8 CASSLAGTGYNEQFF TGTGCCAGCAGCTTGGCTGGGACAGGGTACAATGAGCAGTTCTTC
TRBJ2-3 NA TRBD2 TRBV19 CASTPGLVTDTQYF TGTGCCAGTACTCCCGGACTAGTCACAGATACGCAGTATTTT
TRBJ2-3 NA NA TRBV6-5 CASSYSPLDTQYF TGTGCCAGCAGTTACTCCCCCTTGGATACGCAGTATTTT
TRBJ2-3 once NA TRBV13 CASSWRDRSAQDTQYF TGTGCCAGCAGCTGGCGGGACAGATCAGCTCAAGATACGCAGTATTTT
TRBJ2-7 NA NA TRBV29-1 CSVVPGHSYEQYF TGCAGCGTCGTACCGGGACATTCCTACGAGCAGTACTTC
TRBJ2-5 NA TRBD2 TRBV28 CASSLTSSEETQYF TGTGCCAGCAGTTTGACTAGCTCGGAGGAGACCCAGTACTTC
TRBJ2-1 once NA TRBV7-9 CASSPGGIGGNEQFF TGTGCCAGCAGCCCCGGAGGGATAGGAGGAAATGAGCAGTTCTTC
TRBJ1-5 NA TRBD1 TRBV5-8 CASSSRTGVQPQHF TGTGCCAGCAGCTCCAGGACAGGGGTTCAGCCCCAGCATTTT
TRBJ1-5 NA NA TRBV27 CATRTGNQPQHF TGTGCCACCCGGACAGGCAATCAGCCCCAGCATTTT
TRBJ2-1 NA TRBD2 TRBV9 CASSVTGTSGIGAYNEQFF TGTGCCAGCAGCGTCACCGGGACTAGCGGGATAGGGGCCTACAATGAGCAGTTCTTC
TRBJ1-1 NA TRBD1 TRBV9 CASSTNRGTAGNTEAFF TGTGCCAGCAGCACAAACAGGGGTACAGCGGGAAACACTGAAGCTTTCTTT
TRBJ1-2 few NA TRBV28 CASRVDRSYGYTF TGTGCCAGCAGGGTGGACAGATCCTATGGCTACACCTTC
TRBJ2-7 NA NA TRBV15 CATSRGEVLRDYEQYF TGTGCCACCAGCAGAGGGGAGGTGTTGCGGGACTACGAGCAGTACTTC
TRBJ1-1 NA NA TRBV18 CASHGGANTEAFF TGTGCCAGCCACGGTGGGGCGAACACTGAAGCTTTCTTT
TRBJ1-1 few NA TRBV5-1 CASSSGDMNTEAFF TGCGCCAGCAGCTCGGGGGACATGAACACTGAAGCTTTCTTT